This is a list of T cell receptor beta chains from one sample in a study of blood T cell repertoires in COVID-19. Some clones are missing from TCRdb's copy, which holds only in-frame ones; the method was immunoSEQ multiplex PCR. The data show 19,000 or so clones, with 86% seen just once and about 17% held by the top ten. The sequenced sample was peripheral blood. These receptors all stem from an older man with acute or convalescent COVID-19. CDR3s include the opening cysteine and the closing phenylalanine or tryptophan. D genes are given only for firm matches.

TRBJ1-3 | TRBV12-3/TRBV12-4 | . | 13 | TGTGCCAGCAGCCCGACAGCTGGAAACACCATATATTTT | CASSPTAGNTIYF
TRBJ2-2 | TRBV5-1 | TRBD1 | 16 | TGCGCCAGCAGCCCCCCCCTGACAGGGGGTACCGGGGAGCTGTTTTTT | CASSPPLTGGTGELFF
TRBJ2-3 | TRBV5-4 | TRBD1 | 16 | TGTGCCAGCAGCTTCCTCGGGACAGAAGGCACAGATACGCAGTATTTT | CASSFLGTEGTDTQYF
TRBJ2-7 | TRBV7-9 | TRBD1 | 15 | TGTGCCAGCAGCTCCAACAGGGGGCTGGAGTACGAGCAGTACTTC | CASSSNRGLEYEQYF
TRBJ1-1 | TRBV11-3 | . | 14 | TGTGCCAGCAGCTTGTATGGAGAAAACACTGAAGCTTTCTTT | CASSLYGENTEAFF
TRBJ1-4 | TRBV29-1 | . | 13 | TGCAGCGTCACCTGGGCGGCGGGTGAAAAACTGTTTTTT | CSVTWAAGEKLFF
TRBJ2-1 | TRBV3-1/TRBV3-2 | TRBD2 | 15 | TGTGCCAGCAGCCAATCGACTAGCGGGAGGAATGAGCAGTTCTTC | CASSQSTSGRNEQFF
TRBJ1-5 | TRBV19 | . | 12 | TGTGCCAGTACGCAGGGTGGTCAGCCCCAGCATTTT | CASTQGGQPQHF
TRBJ1-2 | TRBV19 | . | 13 | TGTGCCAGTAGTATACAGGGAAGTGATGGCTACACCTTC | CASSIQGSDGYTF
TRBJ2-1 | TRBV25-1 | . | 16 | TGTGCCAGCAGTGGAGGACGGGAGTCGCCCTACAATGAGCAGTTCTTC | CASSGGRESPYNEQFF